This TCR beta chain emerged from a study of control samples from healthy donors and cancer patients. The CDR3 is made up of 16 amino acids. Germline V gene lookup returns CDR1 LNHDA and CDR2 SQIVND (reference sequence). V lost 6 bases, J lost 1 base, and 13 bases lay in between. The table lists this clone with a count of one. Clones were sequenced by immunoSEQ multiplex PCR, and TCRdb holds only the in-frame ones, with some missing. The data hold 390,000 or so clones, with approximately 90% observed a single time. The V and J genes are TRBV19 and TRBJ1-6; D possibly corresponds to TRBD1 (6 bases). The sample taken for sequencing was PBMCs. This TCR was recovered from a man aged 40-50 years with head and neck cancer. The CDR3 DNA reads TGTGCCAGTAGCCCGACGGGGGCATCCTATAATTCACCCCTCCACTTT. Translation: CASSPTGASYNSPLHF. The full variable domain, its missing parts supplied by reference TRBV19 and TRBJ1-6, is DGGITQSPKYLFRKEGQNVTLSCEQNLNHDAMYWYRQDPGQGLRLIYYSQIVNDFQKGDIAEGYSVSREKKESFPLTVTSAQKNPTAFYLCASSPTGASYNSPLHFGNGTRLTVT.